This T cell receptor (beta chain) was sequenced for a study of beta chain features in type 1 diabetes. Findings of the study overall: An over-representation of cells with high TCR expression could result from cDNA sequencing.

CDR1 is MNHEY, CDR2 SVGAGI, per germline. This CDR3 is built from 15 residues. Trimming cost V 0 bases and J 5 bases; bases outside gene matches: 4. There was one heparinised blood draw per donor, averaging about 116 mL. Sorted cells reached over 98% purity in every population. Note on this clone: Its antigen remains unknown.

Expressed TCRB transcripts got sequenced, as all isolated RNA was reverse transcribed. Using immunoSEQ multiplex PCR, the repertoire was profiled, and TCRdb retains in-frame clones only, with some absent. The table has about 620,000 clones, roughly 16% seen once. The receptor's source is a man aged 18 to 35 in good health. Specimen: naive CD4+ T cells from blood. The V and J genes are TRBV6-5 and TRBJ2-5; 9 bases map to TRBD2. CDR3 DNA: TGTGCCAGCAGTTACTCTGGCGGGAGGGCGGAGACCCAGTACTTC. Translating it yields CASSYSGGRAETQYF.